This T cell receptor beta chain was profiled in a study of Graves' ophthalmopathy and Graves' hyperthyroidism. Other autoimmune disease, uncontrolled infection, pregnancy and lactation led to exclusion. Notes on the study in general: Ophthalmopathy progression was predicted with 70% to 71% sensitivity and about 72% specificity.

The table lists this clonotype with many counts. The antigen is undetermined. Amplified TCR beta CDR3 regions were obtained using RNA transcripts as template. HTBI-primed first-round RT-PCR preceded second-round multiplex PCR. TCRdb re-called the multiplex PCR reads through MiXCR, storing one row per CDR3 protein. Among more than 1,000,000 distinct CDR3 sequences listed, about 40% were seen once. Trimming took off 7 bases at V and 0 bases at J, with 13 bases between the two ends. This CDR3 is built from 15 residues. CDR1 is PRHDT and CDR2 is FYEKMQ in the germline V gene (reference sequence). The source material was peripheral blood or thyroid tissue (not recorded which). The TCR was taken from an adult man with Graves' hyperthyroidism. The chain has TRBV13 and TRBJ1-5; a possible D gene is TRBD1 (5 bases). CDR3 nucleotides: TGTGCCAGCACCATTGGAGGGGATAGCAATCAGCCCCAGCATTTT. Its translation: CASTIGGDSNQPQHF.